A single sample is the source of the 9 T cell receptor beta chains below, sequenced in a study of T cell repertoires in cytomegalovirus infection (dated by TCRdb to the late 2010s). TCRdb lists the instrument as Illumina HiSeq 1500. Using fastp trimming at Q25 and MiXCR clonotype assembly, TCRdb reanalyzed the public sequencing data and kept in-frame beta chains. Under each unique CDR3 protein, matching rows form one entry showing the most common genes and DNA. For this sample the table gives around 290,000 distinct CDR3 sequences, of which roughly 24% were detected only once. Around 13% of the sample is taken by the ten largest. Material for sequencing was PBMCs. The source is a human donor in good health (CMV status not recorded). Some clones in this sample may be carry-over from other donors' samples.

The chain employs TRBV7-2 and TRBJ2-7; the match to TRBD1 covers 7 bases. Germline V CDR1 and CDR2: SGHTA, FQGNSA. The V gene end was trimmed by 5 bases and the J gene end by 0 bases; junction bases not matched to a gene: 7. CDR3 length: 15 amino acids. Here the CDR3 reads CASSRDSSSSYEQYV. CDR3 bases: TGTGCCAGCAGCCGGGACAGCTCTAGCTCCTACGAGCAGTACGTC.

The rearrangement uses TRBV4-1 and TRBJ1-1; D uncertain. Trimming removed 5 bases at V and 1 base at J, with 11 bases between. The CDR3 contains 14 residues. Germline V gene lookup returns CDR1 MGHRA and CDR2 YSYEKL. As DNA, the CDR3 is TGCGCCAGCAGCGGACCCCTGAGGAACACTGAAGCTTTCTTT. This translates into CASSGPLRNTEAFF.

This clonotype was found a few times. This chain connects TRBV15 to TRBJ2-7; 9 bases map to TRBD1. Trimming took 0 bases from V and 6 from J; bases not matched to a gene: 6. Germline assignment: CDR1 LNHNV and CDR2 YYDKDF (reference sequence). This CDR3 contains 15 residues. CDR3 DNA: TGTGCCACCAGCAGAGAGTATGGGACAGGGCTCGAGCAGTACTTC. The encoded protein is CATSREYGTGLEQYF.

CDR3 amino acids: CASSIWSGGTGELFF. CDR3 DNA: TGTGCCAGTAGTATATGGTCAGGCGGGACCGGGGAGCTGTTTTTT. This chain uses TRBV19 with TRBJ2-2, with D possibly matching TRBD2 (5 bases). Per germline, CDR1 LNHDA and CDR2 SQIVND (reference sequence). This CDR3 region has 15 residues. The ends were cut back, 2 bases at V and 5 bases at J, with 12 bases in the middle.

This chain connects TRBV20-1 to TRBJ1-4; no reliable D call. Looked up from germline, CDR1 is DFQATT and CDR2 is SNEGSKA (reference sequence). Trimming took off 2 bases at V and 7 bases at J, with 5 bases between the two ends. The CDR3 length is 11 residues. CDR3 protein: CSARRLEKLFF. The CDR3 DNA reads TGCAGTGCTAGACGTCTTGAAAAACTGTTTTTT.

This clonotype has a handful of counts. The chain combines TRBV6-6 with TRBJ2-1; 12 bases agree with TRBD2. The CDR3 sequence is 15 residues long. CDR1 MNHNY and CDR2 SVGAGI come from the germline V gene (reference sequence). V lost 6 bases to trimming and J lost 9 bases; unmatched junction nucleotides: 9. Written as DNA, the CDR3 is TGTGCCAGCAGCCCCCTAGCGGGAGGGCGGAGTGAGCAGTTCTTC. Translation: CASSPLAGGRSEQFF.

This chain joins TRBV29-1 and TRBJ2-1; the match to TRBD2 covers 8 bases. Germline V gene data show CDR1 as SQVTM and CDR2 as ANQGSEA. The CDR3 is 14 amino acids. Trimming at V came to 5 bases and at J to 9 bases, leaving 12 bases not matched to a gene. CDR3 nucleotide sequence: TGCAGCGTTCGGCACACGGGGACTAGGGGTGAGCAGTTCTTC. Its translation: CSVRHTGTRGEQFF.

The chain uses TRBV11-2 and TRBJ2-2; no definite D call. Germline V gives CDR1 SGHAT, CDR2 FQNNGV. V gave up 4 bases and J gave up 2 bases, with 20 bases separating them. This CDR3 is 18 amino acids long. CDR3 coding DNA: TGTGCCAGCAGCTCTATACAAGGGTACCCTAGAAACACCGGGGAGCTGTTTTTT. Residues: CASSSIQGYPRNTGELFF.

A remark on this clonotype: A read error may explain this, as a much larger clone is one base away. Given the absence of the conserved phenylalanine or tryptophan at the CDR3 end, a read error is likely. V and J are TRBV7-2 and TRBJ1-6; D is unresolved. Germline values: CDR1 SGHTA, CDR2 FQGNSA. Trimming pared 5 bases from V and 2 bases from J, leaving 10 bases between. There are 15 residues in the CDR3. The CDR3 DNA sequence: TGTGCCAGCAGCGGGAGGAGCGCCTATAATTCACCCCTCCACTCT. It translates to CASSGRSAYNSPLHS.